This note documents a single T cell receptor (beta chain) sequence. Its specificity is unknown. This record comes from a study of shared clonotypes between healthy human individuals. Study information: The composition of the donors was a couple of women and a few men aged 18 to 49.

Germline V gives CDR1 SGHNT, CDR2 YENEEA. The CDR3 runs 17 residues. V shed 3 bases and J shed 5 bases, with 22 bases lying between them. Replicate PCRs run on sorted subsets employed 200 ng DNA, approximately 30,000 T cell genomes. Source study methods: Filtering differed for immunoSEQ, which gave only junction sequences without quality scores. TCRdb's copy holds only in-frame clones and misses some; the assay was immunoSEQ multiplex PCR. The DNA gave D and trimming, while V, J and clone size come from that table. The sample has about 2.4 million clones; about 92% are singletons. Study results and caveats: Estimated richness values were generally larger in naive subsets than in memory subsets.

The chain employs TRBV11-3 and TRBJ1-1; D call uncertain. The TCR originated in a man aged 18 to 29 in good health. Sequencing was performed on naive CD4+ T cells sorted from blood. Regarding subset: CD45RA+ positively selected. The CDR3 DNA reads as TGTGCCAGCAGCTTCGGAGGGCACCTTCTCGCTCGGACTGAAGCTTTCTTT. Its translation is CASSFGGHLLARTEAFF.